The entry below gives a single T cell receptor (beta chain) sequence along with its context. This record comes from a study of blood T cell repertoires in COVID-19. CDR3 size: 15 residues. Authors' processing steps: Estimation of nucleated cell counts relied on the amplification of reference gene primers. Produced via immunoSEQ multiplex PCR; TCRdb's table is partial and in-frame only. Clonal size and the V and J genes are those of that table, whereas D and trimming came from the DNA. The table has 80,000 to 100,000 clones, less than 85% seen once; the top ten hold 3% to 4%. The clonotype comes from a man aged 70-80 years with COVID-19, enrolled during active disease. The sample was peripheral blood. J is TRBJ2-4 and V is TRBV21-1; the table's TRBD2 call for D was not verified on the DNA. TRBV21-1 corresponds to a pseudogene. The CDR3 nucleotides are TGTGCCAGCAGCAAAGCGGAGGTGGCCAAAAACATTCAGTACTTC. Its protein product is CASSKAEVAKNIQYF.